Listed below are T cell receptor beta chains from one sample, sequenced in a study of identical twins. TCRdb re-called the 5' RACE reads through MiXCR, storing one row per CDR3 protein. The data show over 550,000 distinct CDR3 sequences, about 7% seen once. The data were also submitted as part of a second study, on yellow fever vaccine responses in identical twins.

Sequenced: PBMCs. The receptor set was obtained from a woman aged 18 to 35 in good health. The CDR3 runs from the conserved cysteine through the conserved F or W. A row's size may be missing; if present it is once, few, many or a size class.

clone size,V gene,J gene,CDR3 protein
NA,TRBV27,TRBJ2-4,CASRQRGENIQYF
NA,TRBV6-1,TRBJ1-1,CASRQVMNTEAFF
NA,TRBV20-1,TRBJ2-4,CSASPMWVELAKNIQYF
many,TRBV12-3/TRBV12-4,TRBJ2-2,CASSEGLNPGELFF
many,TRBV12-3/TRBV12-4,TRBJ2-1,CASREPGLAWNEQFF
NA,TRBV6-2/TRBV6-3,TRBJ2-2,CASRRAGTSLAGELFF
NA,TRBV20-1,TRBJ2-1,CSARWTSGPNEQFF
few,TRBV28,TRBJ1-1,CASSGGGQLNTEAFF
NA,TRBV7-3,TRBJ2-3,CASSSNPGLAPDTQYF
few,TRBV6-5,TRBJ1-6,CASSYSQGDNSPLHF
few,TRBV6-2/TRBV6-3,TRBJ1-4,CASSYRRGEKLFF
few,TRBV12-3/TRBV12-4,TRBJ2-2,CASRRDTAGELFF
NA,TRBV29-1,TRBJ2-7,CSVEGGAGEGYEQYF
many,TRBV7-9,TRBJ2-3,CASILTDTQYF
NA,TRBV20-1,TRBJ1-6,CSAVRGVLPSPLHF